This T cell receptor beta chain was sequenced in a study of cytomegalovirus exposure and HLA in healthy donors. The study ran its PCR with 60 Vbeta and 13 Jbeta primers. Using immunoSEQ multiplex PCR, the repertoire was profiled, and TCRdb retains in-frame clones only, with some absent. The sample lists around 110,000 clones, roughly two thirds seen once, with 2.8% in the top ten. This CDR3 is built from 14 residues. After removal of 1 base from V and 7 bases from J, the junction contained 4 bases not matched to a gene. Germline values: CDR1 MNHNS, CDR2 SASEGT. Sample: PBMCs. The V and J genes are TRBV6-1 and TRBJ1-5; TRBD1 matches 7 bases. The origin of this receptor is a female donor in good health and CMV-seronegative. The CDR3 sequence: CASSEVGGYQPQHF. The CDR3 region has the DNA TGTGCCAGCAGTGAAGTAGGGGGCTACCAGCCCCAGCATTTT.